This TCR beta chain was identified in a study of blood T cells in healthy people across ages. Whole-study findings and limits: A strong correlation was seen between TCR beta diversity and naive T cell percentage. Versus aged donors, long-lived donors had higher diversity and more naive CD4+ cells. Expanded clonotype shifts may have been confounded, as the donors had an unknown CMV status.

CDR1 and CDR2 (germline): LNHDA, SQIVND (reference sequence). The CDR3 has 15 amino acids. Combining a sample-barcoded 5' primer with a J-beta primer mix, a second PCR ran for 7 to 11 cycles. Every cDNA molecule bore a tag from a template-switch adaptor containing 12 random nucleotides. TCRdb re-called the 5' RACE reads with MiXCR, one entry per CDR3 protein. Of 650,000 to 1,000,000 distinct CDR3 sequences in the sample, 35% to 40% were seen once. For this clonotype: The antigen is unknown.

The chain joins TRBV19 to TRBJ2-1; 8 bases line up with TRBD2. The assigned J gene may be wrong: the sequence end matches TRBJ2-7 better. The sequencing sample was made of blood. The sequence was collected from a young man in good health. In DNA form, the CDR3 reads TGTGCCAGTAGTACGCCGGGGGGGTCTGGAGATGAGCAGTACTTC. Translating gives CASSTPGGSGDEQYF.